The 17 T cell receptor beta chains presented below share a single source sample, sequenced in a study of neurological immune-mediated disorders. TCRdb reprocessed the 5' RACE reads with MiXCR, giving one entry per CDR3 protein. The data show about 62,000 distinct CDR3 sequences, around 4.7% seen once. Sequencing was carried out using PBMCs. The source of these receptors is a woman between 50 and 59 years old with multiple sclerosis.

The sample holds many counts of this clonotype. The CDR3 loop reads CASSSGTPNTGELFF. DNA of the CDR3: TGCGCCAGCAGCTCCGGGACCCCCAACACCGGGGAGCTGTTTTTT. The gene calls are TRBV5-1 and TRBJ2-2; D might be TRBD1 or TRBD2, each matching 5 bases. With 3 bases removed from V and 2 bases from J, the gap between germline ends came to 11 bases. The CDR3 is made up of 15 amino acids. Looked up from germline, CDR1 is SGHRS and CDR2 is YFSETQ. Full variable domain (rest looked up from reference TRBV5-1 and TRBJ2-2): KAGVTQTPRYLIKTRGQQVTLSCSPISGHRSVSWYQQTPGQGLQFLFEYFSETQRNKGNFPGRFSGRQFSNSRSEMNVSTLELGDSALYLCASSSGTPNTGELFFGEGSRLTVL.

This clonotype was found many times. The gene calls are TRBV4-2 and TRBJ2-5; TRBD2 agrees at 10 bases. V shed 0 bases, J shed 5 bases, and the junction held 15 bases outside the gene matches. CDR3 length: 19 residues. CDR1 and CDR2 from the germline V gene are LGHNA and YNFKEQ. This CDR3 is CASSQDLVFGAGGLETQYF. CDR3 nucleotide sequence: TGTGCCAGCAGCCAAGATCTTGTTTTTGGAGCGGGGGGGCTTGAGACCCAGTACTTC.

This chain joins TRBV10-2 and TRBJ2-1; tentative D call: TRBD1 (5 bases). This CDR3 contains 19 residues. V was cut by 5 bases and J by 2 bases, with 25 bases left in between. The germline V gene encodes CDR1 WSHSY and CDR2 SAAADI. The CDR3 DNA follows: TGCGCCAGCAGTAAGTTGAGACAGCCACCCCTCCCAACCTACAATGAGCAGTTCTTC. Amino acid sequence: CASSKLRQPPLPTYNEQFF.

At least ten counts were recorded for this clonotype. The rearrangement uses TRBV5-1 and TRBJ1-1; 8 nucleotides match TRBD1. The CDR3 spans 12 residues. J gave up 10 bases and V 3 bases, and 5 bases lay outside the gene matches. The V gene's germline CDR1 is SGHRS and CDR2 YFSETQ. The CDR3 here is CASSSGQGPAFF. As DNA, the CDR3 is TGCGCCAGCAGCTCCGGACAGGGACCAGCTTTCTTT.

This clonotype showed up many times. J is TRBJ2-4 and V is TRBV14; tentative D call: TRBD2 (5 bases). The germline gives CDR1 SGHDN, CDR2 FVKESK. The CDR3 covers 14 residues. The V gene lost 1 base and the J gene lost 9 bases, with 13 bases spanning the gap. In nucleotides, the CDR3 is TGTGCCAGCAGCCAAGGAGGAGGACCAACCATTCAGTACTTC. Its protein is CASSQGGGPTIQYF. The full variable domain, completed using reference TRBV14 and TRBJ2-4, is EAGVTQFPSHSVIEKGQTVTLRCDPISGHDNLYWYRRVMGKEIKFLLHFVKESKQDESGMPNNRFLAERTGGTYSTLKVQPAELEDSGVYFCASSQGGGPTIQYFGAGTRLSVL.

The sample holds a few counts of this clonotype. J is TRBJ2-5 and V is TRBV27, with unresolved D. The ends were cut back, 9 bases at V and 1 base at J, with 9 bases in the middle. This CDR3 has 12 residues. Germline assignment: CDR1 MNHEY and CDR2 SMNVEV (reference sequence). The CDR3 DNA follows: TGTGCCAGTCCTACCGCCCAAGAGACCCAGTACTTC. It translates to CASPTAQETQYF.

DNA of the CDR3: TGTGCCAGCAGCCCGACGCGCTCAGGACTAACTTACAATGAGCAGTTCTTC. Translating gives CASSPTRSGLTYNEQFF. The chain joins TRBV7-6 to TRBJ2-1; perhaps TRBD2 as D (6 bases). The CDR3 runs 17 residues. CDR1 is SGHVS and CDR2 is FNYEAQ in the germline V gene. V was shortened by 5 bases and J by 4 bases, with 21 bases between the two germline ends.

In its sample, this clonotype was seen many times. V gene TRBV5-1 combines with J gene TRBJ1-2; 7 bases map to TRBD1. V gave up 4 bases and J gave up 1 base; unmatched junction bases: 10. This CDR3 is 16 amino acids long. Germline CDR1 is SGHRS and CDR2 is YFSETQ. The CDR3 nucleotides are TGCGCCAGCAGCCCAGAACCAGGGACAGTTAACTATGGCTACACCTTC. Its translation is CASSPEPGTVNYGYTF. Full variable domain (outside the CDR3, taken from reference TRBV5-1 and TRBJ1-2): KAGVTQTPRYLIKTRGQQVTLSCSPISGHRSVSWYQQTPGQGLQFLFEYFSETQRNKGNFPGRFSGRQFSNSRSEMNVSTLELGDSALYLCASSPEPGTVNYGYTFGSGTRLTVV.

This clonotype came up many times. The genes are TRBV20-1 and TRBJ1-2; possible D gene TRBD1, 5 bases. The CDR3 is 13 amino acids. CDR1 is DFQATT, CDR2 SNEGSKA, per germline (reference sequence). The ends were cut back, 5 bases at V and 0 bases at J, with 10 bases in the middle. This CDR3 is CSAYDSTNYGYTF. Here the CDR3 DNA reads TGCAGTGCTTACGACAGCACTAACTATGGCTACACCTTC.

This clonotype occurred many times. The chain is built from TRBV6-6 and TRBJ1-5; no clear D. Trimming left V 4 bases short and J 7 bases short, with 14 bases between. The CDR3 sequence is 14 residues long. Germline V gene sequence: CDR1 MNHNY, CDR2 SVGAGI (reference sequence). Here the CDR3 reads CASSFAAPGQPQHF. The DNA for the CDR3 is TGTGCCAGCAGTTTTGCGGCCCCGGGACAGCCCCAGCATTTT.

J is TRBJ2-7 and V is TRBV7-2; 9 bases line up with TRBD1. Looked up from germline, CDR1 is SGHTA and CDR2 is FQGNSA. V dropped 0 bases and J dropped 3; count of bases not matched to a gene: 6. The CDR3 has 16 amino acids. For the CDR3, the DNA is TGTGCCAGCAGCTTAGCCCCGACAGGGGGAATCTACGAGCAGTACTTC. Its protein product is CASSLAPTGGIYEQYF.

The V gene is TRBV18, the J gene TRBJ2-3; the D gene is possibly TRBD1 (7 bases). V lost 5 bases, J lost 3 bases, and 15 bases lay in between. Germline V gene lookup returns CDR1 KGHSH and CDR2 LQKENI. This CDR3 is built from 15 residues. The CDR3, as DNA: TGTGCCAGCTCATTCCGGGACAGCGGGACAGATACGCAGTATTTT. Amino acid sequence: CASSFRDSGTDTQYF.

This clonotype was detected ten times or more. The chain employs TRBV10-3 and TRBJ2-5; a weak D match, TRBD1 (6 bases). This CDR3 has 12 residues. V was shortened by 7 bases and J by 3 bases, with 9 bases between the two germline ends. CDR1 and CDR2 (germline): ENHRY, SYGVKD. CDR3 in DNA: TGTGCCATCAATTCAGGGGAAGAGACCCAGTACTTC. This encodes CAINSGEETQYF.

The CDR3: CASSPQTEYEQYV. Written as DNA, the CDR3 is TGTGCCAGCTCACCACAGACGGAATACGAGCAGTACGTC. V is TRBV18 and J is TRBJ2-7, with no clear D. V was trimmed by 1 base and J by 4 bases, leaving 8 bases between them. Germline assignment: CDR1 KGHSH and CDR2 LQKENI. This CDR3 contains 13 residues.

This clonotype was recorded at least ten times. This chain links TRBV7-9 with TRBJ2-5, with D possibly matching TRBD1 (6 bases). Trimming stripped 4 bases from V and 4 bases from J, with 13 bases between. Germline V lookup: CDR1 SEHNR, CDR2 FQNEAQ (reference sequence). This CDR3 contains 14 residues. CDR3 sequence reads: CASSSAGERETQYF. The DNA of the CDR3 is TGTGCCAGCAGCTCCGCAGGGGAACGAGAGACCCAGTACTTC. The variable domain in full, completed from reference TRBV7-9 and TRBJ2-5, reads DTGVSQNPRHKITKRGQNVTFRCDPISEHNRLYWYRQTLGQGPEFLTYFQNEAQLEKSRLLSDRFSAERPKGSFSTLEIQRTEQGDSAMYLCASSSAGERETQYFGPGTRLLVL.

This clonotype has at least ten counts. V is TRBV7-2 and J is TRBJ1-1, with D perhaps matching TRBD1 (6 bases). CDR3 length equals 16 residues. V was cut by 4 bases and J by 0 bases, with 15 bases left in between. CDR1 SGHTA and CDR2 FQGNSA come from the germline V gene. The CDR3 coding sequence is TGTGCCAGCAGCTACCCGATGGGGGGGCTGAACACTGAAGCTTTCTTT. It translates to CASSYPMGGLNTEAFF.

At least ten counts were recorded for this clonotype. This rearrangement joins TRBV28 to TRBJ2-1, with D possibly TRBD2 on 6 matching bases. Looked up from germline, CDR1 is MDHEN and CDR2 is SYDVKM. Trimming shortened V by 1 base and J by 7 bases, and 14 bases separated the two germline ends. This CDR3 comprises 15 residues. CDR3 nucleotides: TGTGCCAGCAGTTTATATCGGGGGACTGGGAATGAGCAGTTCTTC. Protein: CASSLYRGTGNEQFF.